Presented here are 15 T cell receptor beta chains from one specimen sequenced in a study of shared clonotypes between healthy human individuals. The protocol was immunoSEQ multiplex PCR, while the TCRdb copy is restricted to in-frame clones and leaves out a portion. The table has over 850,000 clones, around 82% seen once; the top ten hold approximately 0.56%. The sequencing sample was made of memory CD4+ T cells from PBMCs. Subset specified: CD45RA-negative fraction. The source of these receptors is a man in his late teens or twenties in good health. Some clones in this sample may be carry-over from other donors' samples.

V and J are TRBV6-5 and TRBJ1-5; 7 bases line up with TRBD1. Germline-derived CDR1 and CDR2 are MNHEY and SVGAGI. The J segment lost 13 bases and the V segment lost 6 bases, leaving 6 bases of the junction unmatched. There are 11 residues in the CDR3. CDR3 loop: CASSQDRLQHF. The DNA of the CDR3 is TGTGCCAGCAGCCAGGACAGGTTGCAGCATTTT.

The chain uses TRBV18 and TRBJ1-3, with 8 bases that match TRBD1. The CDR3 spans 18 residues. CDR1 is KGHSH, CDR2 LQKENI, per germline. Trimming removed 1 base from V and 4 bases from J; junction bases left unmatched: 12. DNA of the CDR3: TGTGCCAGCTCACCACGTTCGTCGCAGGGGGCGGGCGGAAACACCATATATTTT. The encoded protein is CASSPRSSQGAGGNTIYF. The variable domain in full, completed from reference TRBV18 and TRBJ1-3, reads NAGVMQNPRHLVRRRGQEARLRCSPMKGHSHVYWYRQLPEEGLKFMVYLQKENIIDESGMPKERFSAEFPKEGPSILRIQQVVRGDSAAYFCASSPRSSQGAGGNTIYFGEGSWLTVV.

A single count supports this clone. The chain employs TRBV6-5 and TRBJ1-4; 10 nucleotides align to TRBD1. Unmatched junction bases numbered 5, after V lost 9 bases and J lost 4 bases. The CDR3 is 14 residues long. Looked up from germline, CDR1 is MNHEY and CDR2 is SVGAGI. The CDR3 loop reads CASSRDRGNEKLFF. CDR3 in DNA: TGTGCCAGTTCCCGGGACAGGGGTAATGAAAAACTGTTTTTT.

V usage is TRBV6-4 and J usage is TRBJ2-7, with D maybe TRBD1 (5 bases). Germline-derived CDR1 and CDR2 are MRHNA and SNTAGT. The V end lost 6 bases, the J end lost 0 bases, and 15 bases lay between the germline ends. This CDR3 region has 15 residues. The CDR3 loop reads CASRAPDKSSYEQYF. The CDR3 DNA sequence: TGTGCCAGCAGGGCCCCGGACAAGAGCTCCTACGAGCAGTACTTC.

This rearrangement joins TRBV7-2 to TRBJ1-1; possibly TRBD1 for D (6 bases). Trimming stripped 1 base from V and 3 bases from J, with 12 bases between. The CDR3 is 15 residues long. Germline V gene data show CDR1 as SGHTA and CDR2 as FQGNSA. The CDR3 is CASSLGLSGDTEAFF. CDR3 in DNA: TGTGCCAGCAGCTTAGGTCTCTCAGGGGACACTGAAGCTTTCTTT.

The chain carries TRBV25-1 and TRBJ2-5; 7 bases align to TRBD2. Germline V gene sequence: CDR1 MGHDK, CDR2 SYGVNS. CDR3 size: 14 residues. Trimming cost V 3 bases and J 4 bases; bases outside gene matches: 5. The CDR3 nucleotides are TGTGCCAGCAGTGAGGTGGGGGGGGTAGAGACCCAGTACTTC. This sequence encodes CASSEVGGVETQYF.

The chain couples TRBV5-6 to TRBJ2-7; either TRBD1 or TRBD2 may fit D (5 bases each). The CDR3 spans 14 residues. Trimming took 4 bases from V and 5 from J, leaving 16 bases between them. Germline V lookup: CDR1 SGHDT, CDR2 YYEEEE. In DNA form, the CDR3 reads TGTGCCAGCAGCCGGGACGGTGGAAGGGACGAGCAGTACTTC. Protein: CASSRDGGRDEQYF.

This clone has only one observation. The chain links TRBV15 to TRBJ2-2; no clear D. Germline V CDR1 and CDR2: LNHNV, YYDKDF (reference sequence). Trimming removed 1 base at V and 3 bases at J, with 9 bases between. The CDR3 is made up of 15 amino acids. CDR3 nucleotides: TGTGCCACCAGCAGAGGCGGTTTAGACACCGGGGAGCTGTTTTTT. It translates to CATSRGGLDTGELFF.

The chain is built from TRBV6-1 and TRBJ1-5; D is perhaps TRBD1 (6 bases). Per germline, CDR1 MNHNS and CDR2 SASEGT. This CDR3 is built from 15 residues. V was pared by 4 bases and J by 10 bases, with 20 bases between. The CDR3 sequence is CASSGFGGLVGPQHF. Here the CDR3 DNA reads TGTGCCAGCAGTGGCTTCGGGGGCCTCGTGGGACCCCAGCATTTT.

The CDR3 is CASSLTGSQETQYF. CDR3 coding DNA: TGTGCCAGCAGCTTGACAGGGTCCCAAGAGACCCAGTACTTC. This rearrangement joins TRBV5-5 to TRBJ2-5; TRBD1 might be the D (6 bases). The germline gives CDR1 SGHKS, CDR2 YYEKEE (reference sequence). This CDR3 contains 14 residues. Trimming removed 1 base from V and 1 base from J, with 8 bases in between.

Turning to this clone: This CDR3 is also generated by other DNA sequences in the sample. The chain recombines TRBV29-1 with TRBJ1-4; no reliable D call. V dropped 4 bases and J dropped 7 bases, with 13 bases sitting between them. Germline V gene sequence: CDR1 SQVTM, CDR2 ANQGSEA. The CDR3 contains 13 residues. The CDR3 nucleotides are TGCAGCGTTGCGGGCCAATTGAGTGAAAAACTGTTTTTT. It codes for CSVAGQLSEKLFF. The variable domain in full, completed from reference TRBV29-1 and TRBJ1-4, reads SAVISQKPSRDICQRGTSLTIQCQVDSQVTMMFWYRQQPGQSLTLIATANQGSEATYESGFVIDKFPISRPNLTFSTLTVSNMSPEDSSIYLCSVAGQLSEKLFFGSGTQLSVL.

The chain carries TRBV7-2 and TRBJ2-3; TRBD2 matches at 9 bases. Trimming removed 2 bases from V and 4 bases from J; junction bases left unmatched: 7. The CDR3 runs to 16 residues. Looked up from germline, CDR1 is SGHTA and CDR2 is FQGNSA. The CDR3 DNA reads TGTGCCAGCAGCTTATGGGGCGGGAGGGGGCCAGATACGCAGTATTTT. The encoded protein is CASSLWGGRGPDTQYF.

The chain uses TRBV18 and TRBJ2-3; D is ambiguous. The CDR3 contains 13 residues. Trimming left V 3 bases short and J 5 bases short, with 9 bases between. Germline V gene lookup returns CDR1 KGHSH and CDR2 LQKENI. CDR3 in DNA: TGTGCCAGCTCACCTCCGGATGGAGATACGCAGTATTTT. It is translated as CASSPPDGDTQYF.

The J gene is TRBJ1-2, the V gene TRBV6-1, with D possibly TRBD1 on 5 matching bases. The germline gives CDR1 MNHNS, CDR2 SASEGT. V was trimmed by 2 bases and J by 6 bases, leaving 16 bases between them. This CDR3 has 15 residues. The CDR3 DNA reads TGTGCCAGCAGTGAATGGGGCAGGGAGGGTGATGGCTACACCTTC. This gives the protein CASSEWGREGDGYTF.

This chain connects TRBV18 to TRBJ2-7, with a possible D match to TRBD1 (5 bases). The CDR3 runs to 12 residues. Germline CDR1 reads KGHSH; CDR2 reads LQKENI. V lost 3 bases and J lost 7, with 10 bases in between. CDR3 sequence: CASSPAGLEQYF. DNA of the CDR3: TGTGCCAGCTCACCGGCAGGGCTGGAGCAGTACTTC.